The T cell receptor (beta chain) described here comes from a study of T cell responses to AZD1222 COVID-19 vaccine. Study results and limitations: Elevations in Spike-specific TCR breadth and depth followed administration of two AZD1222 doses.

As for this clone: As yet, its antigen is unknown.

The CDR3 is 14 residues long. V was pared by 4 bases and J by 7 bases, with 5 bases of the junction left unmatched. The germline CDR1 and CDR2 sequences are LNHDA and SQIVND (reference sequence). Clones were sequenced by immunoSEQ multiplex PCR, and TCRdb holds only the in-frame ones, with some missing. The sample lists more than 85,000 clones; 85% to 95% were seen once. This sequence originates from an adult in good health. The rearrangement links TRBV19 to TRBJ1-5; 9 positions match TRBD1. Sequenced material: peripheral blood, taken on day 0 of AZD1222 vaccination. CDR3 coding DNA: TGTGCCAGTAGTAGGGACAGGGAGAAGCAGCCCCAGCATTTT. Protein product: CASSRDREKQPQHF.